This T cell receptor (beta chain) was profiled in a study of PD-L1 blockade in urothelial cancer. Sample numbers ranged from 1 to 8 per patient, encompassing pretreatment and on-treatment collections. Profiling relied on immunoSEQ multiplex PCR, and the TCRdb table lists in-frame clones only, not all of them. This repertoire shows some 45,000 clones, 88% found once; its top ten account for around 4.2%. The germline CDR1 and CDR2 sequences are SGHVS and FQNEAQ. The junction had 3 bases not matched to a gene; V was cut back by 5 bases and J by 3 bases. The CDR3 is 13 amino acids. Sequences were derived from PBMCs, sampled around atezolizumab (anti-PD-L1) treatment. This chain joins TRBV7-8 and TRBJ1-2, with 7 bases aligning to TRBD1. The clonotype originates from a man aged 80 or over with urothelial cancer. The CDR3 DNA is TGTGCCAGCAGCCTAGGACAGGACTATGGCTACACCTTC. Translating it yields CASSLGQDYGYTF.